The 30 T cell receptor beta chains presented below share a single source sample, sequenced in a study of blood T cells in healthy people across ages. PCR was performed a second time for about 6 to 12 cycles using a sample-barcoded 5' primer and a J-beta primer mix. Each CDR3 protein is one row after TCRdb ran MiXCR on the 5' RACE reads. The sample shows about 1.6 million distinct CDR3 sequences, roughly a third of them seen only once. The sample was blood. The source of these receptors is a woman aged 25 to 39 in good health.

This CDR3 is CASSYAEDTQYF. CDR3 DNA sequence: TGTGCCAGCAGCTACGCCGAGGATACGCAGTATTTT. V is TRBV3-1 and J is TRBJ2-3; D unclear. V gave up 5 bases and J gave up 6 bases, with 9 bases separating them. The CDR3 is 12 amino acids. From germline, CDR1 is LGHDT and CDR2 YNNKEL (reference sequence).

This clonotype has just one count. V gene TRBV6-1 combines with J gene TRBJ1-2; 9 nucleotides agree with TRBD1. The CDR3 totals 19 residues. The junction had 19 bases not matched to a gene; V was cut back by 4 bases and J by 4 bases. CDR1 is MNHNS, CDR2 SASEGT, per germline. DNA for the CDR3: TGTGCCAGCAGTGGGTTAAGCGACCGGGGACAGGGTATTATCTATGGCTACACCTTC. Encoded protein: CASSGLSDRGQGIIYGYTF.

A few counts support this clonotype. V gene TRBV5-1 combines with J gene TRBJ2-4; D not certain. The DNA end is more similar to TRBJ2-7, so the J call may be wrong. Germline loops: CDR1 SGHRS, CDR2 YFSETQ. This CDR3 is 16 amino acids long. CDR3 DNA sequence: TGCGCCAGCAGCGCCCGAAAAGTCCAACGCTTATACGAGCAGTACTTC. This sequence encodes CASSARKVQRLYEQYF.

The V gene is TRBV5-1, the J gene TRBJ2-7; the D call may be TRBD1 or TRBD2 (6 bases each). Germline V gene sequence: CDR1 SGHRS, CDR2 YFSETQ. This CDR3 has 15 amino acids. V lost 0 bases and J 4 bases, leaving 14 bases between the germline ends. The chain's CDR3 is CASSLGGGGQYEQYF. The CDR3 DNA is TGCGCCAGCAGCTTGGGTGGAGGGGGACAATACGAGCAGTACTTC.

V gene TRBV30 combines with J gene TRBJ2-6, with unresolved D. V lost 1 base, J lost 0 bases, and 4 bases lay in between. The CDR3 is made up of 14 amino acids. Germline values: CDR1 GTSNPN, CDR2 SVGIG (reference sequence). The CDR3 nucleotides are TGTGCCTGGAGTGGCTACTCTGGGGCCAACGTCCTGACTTTC. The encoded protein is CAWSGYSGANVLTF.

J is TRBJ2-7 and V is TRBV20-1; 10 bases align to TRBD2. J gave up 6 bases and V 6 bases, and 5 bases lay outside the gene matches. The germline CDR1 and CDR2 sequences are DFQATT and SNEGSKA (reference sequence). The CDR3 sequence is 12 residues long. This chain's CDR3 is CSARASGSEQYF. Here the CDR3 DNA reads TGCAGTGCCCGGGCTAGCGGGAGCGAGCAGTACTTC.

In this sample, this clonotype turned up a few times. The chain couples TRBV29-1 to TRBJ2-5; D possibly matches TRBD1 or TRBD2 (6 bases each). This CDR3 is 14 amino acids long. Deletions cut 5 bases from V and 4 bases from J, with 17 bases between. Germline CDR1 and CDR2: SQVTM and ANQGSEA. The DNA for the CDR3 is TGCAGCGTTCAAGGGGGAGGAGACGGAGAGACCCAGTACTTC. Its translation is CSVQGGGDGETQYF.

This clonotype appeared a few times. One junction end disagrees with the germline gene, perhaps due to a read error. This chain connects TRBV7-9 to TRBJ2-5; 8 bases match TRBD2. This CDR3 has 16 residues. Germline V gene data show CDR1 as SEHNR and CDR2 as FQNEAQ (reference sequence). CDR3: CACSLIAGNLQETQYF. Written as DNA, the CDR3 is TGTGCCTGCAGCTTAATAGCGGGGAATTTACAAGAGACCCAGTACTTC.

This clonotype was seen many times. The gene calls are TRBV4-1 and TRBJ2-3; no clear D gene. V was clipped by 1 base and J by 1 base, with 12 bases between them. CDR1 and CDR2 from the germline V gene are MGHRA and YSYEKL. This CDR3 contains 16 residues. CDR3 sequence: CASSQASPPGTDTQYF. As DNA, the CDR3 is TGCGCCAGCAGCCAAGCATCTCCCCCCGGCACAGATACGCAGTATTTT.

A few counts support this clonotype. This chain connects TRBV24-1 to TRBJ2-1; the D gene is possibly TRBD2 (6 bases). The CDR3 contains 14 residues. V was cut by 5 bases and J by 5 bases, with 12 bases left in between. From germline, CDR1 is KGHDR and CDR2 SFDVKD. CDR3 sequence (DNA): TGTGCCACCAGTGGCGGCGGGACCAACAATGAGCAGTTCTTC. It encodes CATSGGGTNNEQFF.

The V and J genes are TRBV20-1 and TRBJ2-7, with 10 positions matching TRBD1. The CDR3 extends over 13 amino acids. Germline V lookup: CDR1 DFQATT, CDR2 SNEGSKA (reference sequence). Trimming cost V 5 bases and J 7 bases; bases outside gene matches: 8. CDR3 bases: TGCAGTGCTTGGAGACAGGGGGCTACGGAGCAGTACTTC. It codes for CSAWRQGATEQYF.

V and J are TRBV9 and TRBJ2-7, with 11 bases that match TRBD2. Germline V gene data show CDR1 as SGDLS and CDR2 as YYNGEE. This CDR3 comprises 17 residues. The V and J ends lost 3 bases and 4 bases, in that order; junction bases with no gene match: 12. The CDR3 DNA reads as TGTGCCAGCAGCGCCGTCGTAGCGGGGGGGCTCGAATACGAGCAGTACTTC. Protein product: CASSAVVAGGLEYEQYF.

The chain recombines TRBV7-9 with TRBJ2-5; D is uncertain. Looked up from germline, CDR1 is SEHNR and CDR2 is FQNEAQ (reference sequence). V gave up 7 bases and J gave up 3 bases, with 15 bases separating them. The CDR3 spans 14 residues. The CDR3, as DNA: TGTGCCAGCACCGAGAGAGGTTCGGAAGAGACCCAGTACTTC. Translation gives CASTERGSEETQYF.

This clonotype was observed a single time. CDR3 DNA sequence: TGTGCCAGCAGCCAAGTTAAAATGAACACTGAAGCTTTCTTT. It yields the protein CASSQVKMNTEAFF. The chain carries TRBV14 and TRBJ1-1; D unresolved. Germline CDR1 SGHDN, CDR2 FVKESK. Trimming cost V 1 base and J 0 bases, with 6 bases left between them. CDR3 length equals 14 residues.

This clonotype showed up just a few times. This rearrangement joins TRBV9 to TRBJ1-1; 8 bases match TRBD1. The CDR3 loop spans 15 amino acids. In germline, CDR1 is SGDLS, CDR2 YYNGEE. The V and J ends lost 3 bases and 2 bases, in that order; junction bases with no gene match: 6. The DNA of the CDR3 is TGTGCCAGCAGCGGATCAGACAGGGGCAACACTGAAGCTTTCTTT. Protein: CASSGSDRGNTEAFF.

This clonotype occurred a few times. The V and J genes are TRBV20-1 and TRBJ2-5, with D possibly matching TRBD1 (6 bases). Trimming cost V 1 base and J 1 base, with 10 bases left between them. CDR1 is DFQATT, CDR2 SNEGSKA, per germline (reference sequence). This CDR3 has 14 amino acids. The CDR3 DNA follows: TGCAGTGCTAGAGTGGGGACACTCCAAGAGACCCAGTACTTC. Translation: CSARVGTLQETQYF.

In this sample, this clonotype turned up a few times. The rearrangement joins TRBV5-1 to TRBJ2-7; 11 nucleotides align to TRBD1. The CDR3 is 16 amino acids. V lost 4 bases and J lost 1; bases outside the gene matches: 7. Germline V gene sequence: CDR1 SGHRS, CDR2 YFSETQ. The CDR3 sequence is CASSTAGTGGSYEQYF. CDR3 coding DNA: TGCGCCAGCAGCACAGCCGGGACAGGGGGTTCCTACGAGCAGTACTTC.

Only a few counts were recorded for this clonotype. The gene calls are TRBV5-1 and TRBJ2-1, with D perhaps TRBD2 (6 bases). CDR1 is SGHRS, CDR2 YFSETQ, per germline. The CDR3 has 17 amino acids. The V end was cut by 0 bases, the J end by 4 bases, with 17 bases between. The CDR3 DNA follows: TGCGCCAGCAGCTTGGGGCCTCCGGGACTCGTATACAATGAGCAGTTCTTC. Its translation is CASSLGPPGLVYNEQFF.

There are a few counts of this clonotype. The chain combines TRBV20-1 with TRBJ2-2; tentatively, D is TRBD2 (6 bases). V dropped 5 bases and J dropped 3 bases, with 16 bases sitting between them. This CDR3 contains 15 residues. Per germline, CDR1 DFQATT and CDR2 SNEGSKA (reference sequence). The CDR3 loop is CSAGLAGRDTGELFF. The CDR3 DNA reads as TGCAGTGCTGGACTGGCGGGAAGGGACACCGGGGAGCTGTTTTTT.

This chain uses TRBV29-1 with TRBJ2-1; maybe TRBD2 (6 bases). The CDR3 extends over 15 amino acids. Looked up from germline, CDR1 is SQVTM and CDR2 is ANQGSEA. V was clipped by 5 bases and J by 4 bases, with 18 bases between them. CDR3: CSVNSRASVYNEQFF. As DNA, the CDR3 is TGCAGCGTTAACTCCAGGGCTAGCGTTTACAATGAGCAGTTCTTC.

A few counts support this clonotype. V and J are TRBV20-1 and TRBJ2-7; 10 bases align to TRBD2. Germline CDR1 reads DFQATT; CDR2 reads SNEGSKA (reference sequence). The CDR3 extends over 16 amino acids. Trimming took 0 bases from V and 2 from J; bases not matched to a gene: 7. This CDR3 is CSARDLEREGPYEQYF. CDR3 nucleotides: TGCAGTGCTAGAGATCTAGAGCGGGAGGGCCCCTACGAGCAGTACTTC.

This clonotype was seen ten or more times. The chain joins TRBV20-1 to TRBJ2-7; either TRBD1 or TRBD2 may fit D (6 bases each). V shed 5 bases and J shed 3 bases, with 11 bases lying between them. This CDR3 is 12 amino acids long. CDR1 and CDR2 (germline): DFQATT, SNEGSKA (reference sequence). CDR3 residues: CSAERGVYEQYF. CDR3 sequence (DNA): TGCAGTGCTGAAAGGGGGGTCTACGAGCAGTACTTC.

In this sample, this clonotype turned up a few times. The CDR3 region has the DNA TGTGCCAGCAGGGTTGACAGTCCTGGGGGAGATACGCAGTATTTT. It is translated as CASRVDSPGGDTQYF. This chain joins TRBV6-5 and TRBJ2-3, with D perhaps matching TRBD1 or TRBD2 (5 bases each). This CDR3 spans 15 amino acids. Trimming cost V 6 bases and J 5 bases, with 18 bases left between them. CDR1 is MNHEY and CDR2 is SVGAGI in the germline V gene.

This clonotype has just a few counts. V gene TRBV6-7 combines with J gene TRBJ2-7, with D perhaps TRBD2 (6 bases). TRBV6-7 has ORF status, its function being uncertain. The CDR3 is 16 residues long. V was pared by 6 bases and J by 5 bases, with 23 bases between. The CDR3 DNA sequence: TGTGCCAGCAGCCCCACTAAAGTCCGGGGGAAACACGAGCAGTACTTC. This sequence encodes CASSPTKVRGKHEQYF.

This clonotype was seen a single time. The chain has TRBV18 and TRBJ2-3, with TRBD1 matching over 8 bases. The CDR3 length is 15 residues. Trimming cost V 6 bases and J 7 bases; bases outside gene matches: 12. CDR1 KGHSH and CDR2 LQKENI come from the germline V gene. This CDR3 reads CASSYRGYYDHTQYF. CDR3 bases: TGTGCCAGCTCCTACAGGGGGTACTACGACCATACGCAGTATTTT. Looking up the rest from reference TRBV18 and TRBJ2-3 gives the full variable domain: NAGVMQNPRHLVRRRGQEARLRCSPMKGHSHVYWYRQLPEEGLKFMVYLQKENIIDESGMPKERFSAEFPKEGPSILRIQQVVRGDSAAYFCASSYRGYYDHTQYFGPGTRLTVL.

This clonotype was detected only a few times. The CDR3 DNA follows: TGCGCCAGCAGCTTGGTGGCACCGGGGGGTCCAGACCAGTACTTC. Its protein is CASSLVAPGGPDQYF. The J gene is TRBJ2-5, the V gene TRBV5-1, with TRBD2 matching over 7 bases. Germline V gene lookup returns CDR1 SGHRS and CDR2 YFSETQ. This CDR3 is 15 amino acids long. The ends lost 0 bases at V and 10 bases at J; junction bases unmatched: 12.

This chain joins TRBV7-8 and TRBJ2-5; 7 bases map to TRBD1. Germline-derived CDR1 and CDR2 are SGHVS and FQNEAQ. The CDR3 totals 14 residues. V shed 6 bases, J shed 4 bases, and the junction held 8 bases outside the gene matches. The DNA for the CDR3 is TGTGCCAGCAGACCCGACAGGGAAGGAGAGACCCAGTACTTC. Translating gives CASRPDREGETQYF.

The chain couples TRBV5-1 to TRBJ1-5; 7 bases are shared with TRBD1. CDR1 is SGHRS, CDR2 YFSETQ, per germline. The V and J ends lost 7 bases and 6 bases, in that order; junction bases with no gene match: 7. The CDR3 runs to 13 residues. The CDR3 region has the DNA TGCGCCAGCTCGGAGGGGGCTCGTCAGCCCCAGCATTTT. Its protein is CASSEGARQPQHF.

In its sample, this clonotype was seen a few times. The chain carries TRBV11-2 and TRBJ1-2; 7 nucleotides line up with TRBD1. Trimming cost V 6 bases and J 0 bases; bases outside gene matches: 10. Germline CDR1 SGHAT, CDR2 FQNNGV. The CDR3 covers 16 residues. Here the CDR3 DNA reads TGTGCCAGCAGAAAACCGGGACAGACTACTAACTATGGCTACACCTTC. It encodes CASRKPGQTTNYGYTF.

The CDR3 nucleotides read TGTGCCATCAGTGAGTCGGGAACTTGGGATTCACCCCTCCACTTT. It specifies CAISESGTWDSPLHF. The rearrangement uses TRBV10-3 and TRBJ1-6; D gene ambiguous. V was pared by 0 bases and J by 8 bases, with 11 bases between. Germline CDR1 ENHRY, CDR2 SYGVKD. The CDR3 spans 15 residues.